This T cell receptor beta chain was recovered during a study of blood T cell repertoires in COVID-19. The wider study: Samples taken during acute and convalescent COVID-19 were collected in the United States, Italy and Spain. T cells, B-cell-depleted T cells, or PBMCs provided the cDNA or gDNA that served as material.

Germline-derived CDR1 and CDR2 are SGHDT and YYEEEE. The CDR3 sequence is 13 residues long. This clone has just one count. At one end, the junction sequence differs from germline, possibly due to a read error. Seattle patient enrollment occurred during active infection, with longitudinal follow-up thereafter. As handled by the study authors: How many nucleated cells were present was estimated from reference gene primer amplification. This table comes from immunoSEQ multiplex PCR, and its TCRdb copy is limited to in-frame clones, with some not included. V, J and clone size were drawn from that table, and D and trimming were deduced from the DNA. Of roughly 150,000 clones in the sample, about nine tenths were seen once.

What was sequenced was peripheral blood. This TCR derives from a man between 18 and 29 years old with COVID-19, enrolled during active disease. V gene TRBV5-6 combines with J gene TRBJ1-4, with D perhaps matching TRBD1 (5 bases). This CDR3 reads CASSPGSGEKLLF. As DNA, the CDR3 is TGTGCCAGCAGCCCCGGGTCGGGGGAAAAACTGCTTTTT.